Listed below are T cell receptor beta chains from one sample, sequenced in a study of blood T cell repertoires in COVID-19. Data came from immunoSEQ multiplex PCR; TCRdb stores just in-frame clones and leaves some out. This sample has tens of thousands of clones, with about 63% found just once. Sequenced: peripheral blood. All receptors derive from a woman aged 65 to 85 with acute or convalescent COVID-19. Each CDR3 is given with its conserved first and last residue. Each record gives: V gene, J gene, D gene, clone size, CDR3 DNA, CDR3 protein. The D gene is left open where the match is weak. Clone size appears in some rows only: once, few, many, or a class for an expanded clone.

>TRBV5-1|TRBJ2-7|TRBD1|few
TGCGCCAGCAGCTTAGGGGGGACAGGGGCCTCCTACGAGCAGTACTTC
CASSLGGTGASYEQYF
>TRBV9|TRBJ2-2|NA|NA
TGTGCCAGCGAAAGGGGGACCACCGGGGAGCTGTTTTTT
CASERGTTGELFF
>TRBV5-1|TRBJ1-1|NA|few
TGCGCCAGCAGCTTGGGATTCGACAGGCCGAACACTGAAGCTTTCTTT
CASSLGFDRPNTEAFF
>TRBV7-2|TRBJ1-1|NA|few
TGTGCCAGCAGCTACGGACAGTTTAGTCCTTTCTTT
CASSYGQFSPFF
>TRBV28|TRBJ2-5|TRBD2|NA
TGTGCCAGCAGTTTCAGTAGCGGGGGCTTTCAAGAGACCCAGTACTTC
CASSFSSGGFQETQYF
>TRBV7-2|TRBJ1-6|TRBD1|NA
TGTGCCAGCAGCGTAGCCGGGACAGGGGTATCACCCCTCCACTTT
CASSVAGTGVSPLHF
>TRBV24-1|TRBJ2-5|NA|once
TGTGCCACCAGTGATTTGCCTACGGAGACCCAGTACTTC
CATSDLPTETQYF
>TRBV6-6|TRBJ2-2|TRBD1|NA
TGTGCCAGCAGTTCGGGACAGGGTCGCACCGGGGAGCTGTTTTTT
CASSSGQGRTGELFF
>TRBV6-2/TRBV6-3|TRBJ2-3|NA|few
TGTGCCAGCAGTAGACCTATCAGCGGAGCCACAGATACGCAGTATTTT
CASSRPISGATDTQYF
>TRBV5-6|TRBJ1-5|NA|NA
TGTGCCAGCAGATCCAAGTGGACAGTTGATCAGCCCCAGCATTTT
CASRSKWTVDQPQHF
>TRBV9|TRBJ2-7|NA|NA
TGTGCCTCCCCCGTGGGGGGGCTTACCCGAGCGCTGGGGGAGCAGTACTTC
CASPVGGLTRALGEQYF
>TRBV19|TRBJ2-2|TRBD2|NA
TGTGCCAGTAGTATGAGGAGACTAGCGGGGTCCGGGGAGCTGTTTTTT
CASSMRRLAGSGELFF
>TRBV10-3|TRBJ1-1|TRBD1|NA
TGTGCCATCAGTTTCCAGGGGGCTTCTGAAGCTTTCTTT
CAISFQGASEAFF
>TRBV12-3/TRBV12-4|TRBJ2-5|NA|NA
TGTGCCAGCAGTAATCTACAGGGAGAGACCCAGTACTTC
CASSNLQGETQYF
>TRBV7-9|TRBJ1-5|NA|NA
TGTGCCAGCAGCTTAGCCGACTCGTATCAGCCCCAGCATTTT
CASSLADSYQPQHF
>TRBV7-3|TRBJ1-2|NA|few
TGTGCCAGCAGCTTAAATGTGGGCACTCTTAACTATGGCTACACCTTC
CASSLNVGTLNYGYTF
>TRBV27|TRBJ1-2|NA|NA
TGTGCCAGCAGTTTATCACAGGGATACCTCTATGGCTACACCTTC
CASSLSQGYLYGYTF
>TRBV2|TRBJ2-2|NA|few
TGTGCCAGCAAGGGGCAGGCCAACACCGGGGAGCTGTTTTTT
CASKGQANTGELFF
>TRBV18|TRBJ2-7|TRBD2|NA
TGTGCCAGCTCACCTAGCGGGGCCTCCTACGAGCAGTACTTC
CASSPSGASYEQYF
>TRBV11-2|TRBJ2-1|NA|few
TGTGCCAGCAGCCCATTAGGGGGTGCCAATGAGCAGTTCTTC
CASSPLGGANEQFF